These 32 T cell receptor beta chains were all obtained from the same sample, sequenced in a study of a mutant IDH1 vaccine in newly diagnosed glioma (dated by TCRdb to about 2021). Library prep was done by the immunoSEQ multiplex PCR assay. TCRdb took this table from immuneACCESS and kept in-frame rearrangements with V and J called. Such tables lack part of the clones; where checked against another copy, unresolved V genes explain under half of the gap, and the rest is unexplained. The sample table holds roughly 50,000 clones, of which under 90% were seen once. Clones ranked in the top ten supply 3.5% to 5% of the sample. The sample's time point label, decoded: week 35, safety follow-up. Each vaccine dose was 300 ug of a 20-mer mutant IDH1 peptide in Montanide, given subcutaneously with topical imiquimod. What these receptors recognize is not known. This material consisted of PBMCs, taken from a glioma patient whose treatment included an IDH1 peptide vaccine. The source of these receptors is a woman between 18 and 29 years old with glioma.

The rearrangement links TRBV4-1 to TRBJ2-1; D is undetermined. The germline CDR1 and CDR2 sequences are MGHRA and YSYEKL. The V gene lost 3 bases and the J gene lost 2 bases, with 14 bases spanning the gap. The CDR3 contains 16 residues. The CDR3 spells CASSHLQGSAYNEQFF. CDR3 nucleotides: TGCGCCAGCAGCCACCTTCAAGGGTCGGCCTACAATGAGCAGTTCTTC.

The chain is built from TRBV6-6 and TRBJ1-5; tentative D call: TRBD1 (5 bases). V gave up 0 bases and J gave up 7 bases, with 10 bases separating them. This CDR3 comprises 14 residues. Germline V lookup: CDR1 MNHNY, CDR2 SVGAGI (reference sequence). CDR3 region: CASSYSGTEQPQHF. As DNA, the CDR3 is TGTGCCAGCAGTTACTCAGGGACGGAACAGCCCCAGCATTTT.

The chain couples TRBV4-1 to TRBJ1-2; D perhaps matches TRBD1 (5 bases). V was clipped by 0 bases and J by 4 bases, with 12 bases between them. The CDR3 is 15 amino acids. Looked up from germline, CDR1 is MGHRA and CDR2 is YSYEKL. The CDR3 reads CASSQELGERYGYTF. The CDR3 nucleotides are TGCGCCAGCAGCCAAGAGCTGGGGGAGCGCTATGGCTACACCTTC.

The DNA for the CDR3 is TGTGCCACCTCCTTAGCGGACCACCTCTACGAGCAGTACTTC. Amino acids: CATSLADHLYEQYF. The chain is built from TRBV6-1 and TRBJ2-7; weak D call: TRBD2 (6 bases). The germline V gene encodes CDR1 MNHNS and CDR2 SASEGT. V dropped 10 bases and J dropped 3 bases, with 19 bases sitting between them. The CDR3 sequence is 14 residues long.

J is TRBJ1-2 and V is TRBV5-1; 8 nucleotides agree with TRBD1. The CDR3 totals 19 residues. V dropped 0 bases and J dropped 8; count of bases not matched to a gene: 21. Germline CDR1 SGHRS, CDR2 YFSETQ. CDR3 in amino acids: CASSLVTGTGALWRGGYTF. DNA of the CDR3: TGCGCCAGCAGCTTGGTTACCGGGACAGGAGCACTATGGCGGGGCGGCTACACCTTC.

This clone was detected once. The chain joins TRBV19 to TRBJ1-4; the D gene is possibly TRBD1 (6 bases). Between the trimmed V and J ends, which lost 4 bases and 0 bases, there was a span of 18 bases. This CDR3 region has 18 residues. Looked up from germline, CDR1 is LNHDA and CDR2 is SQIVND (reference sequence). CDR3 nucleotides: TGTGCCAGTAGTAGATCGACAGGTATACTTGCAACTAATGAAAAACTGTTTTTT. It is translated as CASSRSTGILATNEKLFF.

Of note for this clone: The junction shows a germline mismatch at one end, possibly a read error. The chain uses TRBV5-4 and TRBJ1-6; possibly TRBD1 for D (5 bases). The CDR3 is 15 residues long. The germline V gene encodes CDR1 SGHNT and CDR2 YYREEE (reference sequence). The CDR3 DNA reads TGTGCCAGCAGCCTCAACGGGGGGGATAATTCACCCCCCCACTTT. This gives the protein CASSLNGGDNSPPHF.

V is TRBV6-5 and J is TRBJ1-4; tentative D call: TRBD1 (6 bases). Germline-derived CDR1 and CDR2 are MNHEY and SVGAGI. Trimming stripped 1 base from V and 7 bases from J, with 16 bases between. This CDR3 comprises 16 residues. CDR3 in amino acids: CASSYFGGGGGEKLFF. The CDR3 nucleotides read TGTGCCAGCAGTTACTTTGGGGGCGGGGGTGGTGAAAAACTGTTTTTT.

The chain recombines TRBV4-3 with TRBJ2-1; 10 positions agree with TRBD2. This CDR3 has 18 residues. J lost 0 bases, V lost 1 base, and 6 bases had no gene match. Germline V gene lookup returns CDR1 LGHNA and CDR2 YSLEER. The CDR3 reads CASSQVISGGSSYNEQFF. CDR3 DNA sequence: TGCGCCAGCAGCCAAGTAATTAGCGGGGGGAGCTCCTACAATGAGCAGTTCTTC.

This chain links TRBV6-1 with TRBJ2-7; TRBD1 matches at 9 bases. This CDR3 region has 14 residues. CDR1 and CDR2 from the germline V gene are MNHNS and SASEGT. The V and J ends lost 7 bases and 6 bases, in that order; junction bases with no gene match: 10. The CDR3 reads CASKRDRVLLEQYF. CDR3 nucleotide sequence: TGTGCCAGCAAACGGGACAGGGTTTTACTCGAGCAGTACTTC.

This chain joins TRBV20-1 and TRBJ2-1; D might be TRBD2 (7 bases). Germline CDR1 reads DFQATT; CDR2 reads SNEGSKA (reference sequence). The CDR3 extends over 11 amino acids. V shed 3 bases and J shed 11 bases, with 11 bases lying between them. The CDR3: CSARQGTKQFF. The DNA of the CDR3 is TGCAGTGCTAGGCAGGGGACTAAGCAGTTCTTC.

The chain uses TRBV21-1 and TRBJ1-1; the D call TRBD1 from the table was never checked on the DNA. TRBV21-1 is a documented pseudogene. This CDR3 has 16 amino acids. The CDR3 loop reads CASRYRVDTIRTEAFF. CDR3 nucleotides: TGTGCCAGCAGGTACCGTGTAGACACAATTCGCACTGAAGCTTTCTTT.

This clone was detected only once. V is TRBV12-5 and J is TRBJ1-2, with 7 bases that match TRBD1. The J segment lost 5 bases and the V segment lost 1 base, leaving 7 bases of the junction unmatched. This CDR3 contains 15 residues. From germline, CDR1 is LGHNT and CDR2 FRNRAP. The CDR3: CASGLGGQVEYGYTF. The CDR3 bases are TGTGCTAGTGGTTTGGGTGGACAGGTGGAATATGGCTACACCTTC.

The chain uses TRBV2 and TRBJ2-1; TRBD2 aligns across 9 bases. Trimming at V came to 3 bases and at J to 7 bases, leaving 7 bases not matched to a gene. In germline, CDR1 is SNHLY, CDR2 FYNNEI. This CDR3 is built from 15 residues. CDR3 nucleotides: TGTGCCAGCAGTGATCCCGGGACTAGCTCGAATGAGCAGTTCTTC. This encodes CASSDPGTSSNEQFF.

The CDR3 DNA reads TGTGCCAGCTCACCCCGGACGGAGAACACCGGGGAGCTGTTTTTT. Translation gives CASSPRTENTGELFF. The chain couples TRBV18 to TRBJ2-2; D not resolved. Trimming took off 3 bases at V and 1 base at J, with 9 bases between the two ends. CDR1 is KGHSH, CDR2 LQKENI, per germline. This CDR3 region has 15 residues.

V gene TRBV2 combines with J gene TRBJ2-3; TRBD2 matches 8 bases. The CDR3 loop spans 13 amino acids. Unmatched junction bases numbered 2, after V lost 8 bases and J lost 1 base. Germline CDR1 SNHLY, CDR2 FYNNEI. The CDR3 region is CASQLAGTDTQYF. Here the CDR3 DNA reads TGTGCCAGCCAACTAGCGGGCACAGATACGCAGTATTTT.

V usage is TRBV29-1 and J usage is TRBJ2-6; D unresolved. Germline V gene sequence: CDR1 SQVTM, CDR2 ANQGSEA. This CDR3 has 11 amino acids. Trimming stripped 7 bases from V and 6 bases from J, with 7 bases between. The CDR3 DNA follows: TGCAGCGCCGCACAGGCCAACGTCCTGACTTTC. Its translation is CSAAQANVLTF.

This clone showed up just a few times. This sequence joins TRBV5-5 and TRBJ2-7, with 11 positions matching TRBD2. The CDR3 spans 16 residues. V shed 4 bases and J 4 bases; nucleotides not matched to a gene: 10. Germline V gene lookup returns CDR1 SGHKS and CDR2 YYEKEE (reference sequence). CDR3 in amino acids: CASSQGPLAGGYEQYF. The CDR3 bases are TGTGCCAGCAGCCAAGGGCCTCTAGCGGGGGGATACGAGCAGTACTTC. The variable domain in full, completed from reference TRBV5-5 and TRBJ2-7, reads DAGVTQSPTHLIKTRGQQVTLRCSPISGHKSVSWYQQVLGQGPQFIFQYYEKEERGRGNFPDRFSARQFPNYSSELNVNALLLGDSALYLCASSQGPLAGGYEQYFGPGTRLTVT.

This clone was found once. The rearrangement links TRBV5-1 to TRBJ1-1, with TRBD1 matching 8 bases. The CDR3 consists of 14 residues. The V gene end was trimmed by 3 bases and the J gene end by 4 bases; junction bases not matched to a gene: 5. CDR1 and CDR2 from the germline V gene are SGHRS and YFSETQ. CDR3 protein: CASSWTTGATEAFF. CDR3 sequence (DNA): TGCGCCAGCAGCTGGACGACAGGGGCCACTGAAGCTTTCTTT.

This clone is a singleton in its sample. This chain uses TRBV6-6 with TRBJ2-7; 9 positions agree with TRBD1. The CDR3 loop spans 15 amino acids. The trim removed 5 bases at V and 7 bases at J, leaving 12 bases unmatched. From germline, CDR1 is MNHNY and CDR2 SVGAGI (reference sequence). CDR3 DNA sequence: TGTGCCAGCAGTCGACCGGGACAGGGTTTTTTTGAGCAGTACTTC. Its translation is CASSRPGQGFFEQYF.

In its sample, this clone was seen a few times. The genes are TRBV7-6 and TRBJ2-2; no clear D gene. Germline V lookup: CDR1 SGHVS, CDR2 FNYEAQ. This CDR3 has 15 amino acids. V lost 4 bases to trimming and J lost 5 bases, with 14 bases between them. The CDR3 reads CASSSPYRPTGELFF. The CDR3 DNA is TGTGCCAGCAGCTCGCCCTATCGACCTACCGGGGAGCTGTTTTTT.

This clone was seen only once. The chain recombines TRBV30 with TRBJ2-3, with 7 bases matching TRBD2. The CDR3 is 11 residues long. V was clipped by 5 bases and J by 6 bases; unmatched bases: 2. Germline V gene data show CDR1 as GTSNPN and CDR2 as SVGIG (reference sequence). The CDR3 reads CAWGEGDTQYF. Written as DNA, the CDR3 is TGTGCCTGGGGGGAGGGGGATACGCAGTATTTT.

This clone was recorded a few times. CDR3: CASSIGGSGNEKLFF. The DNA for the CDR3 is TGTGCCAGCAGCATAGGGGGAAGTGGTAATGAAAAACTGTTTTTT. V usage is TRBV7-6 and J usage is TRBJ1-4, with D possibly matching TRBD1 (6 bases). The CDR3 contains 15 residues. Germline CDR1 reads SGHVS; CDR2 reads FNYEAQ. With 5 bases removed from V and 4 bases from J, the gap between germline ends came to 14 bases. The whole variable domain, filled in from reference TRBV7-6 and TRBJ1-4, reads GAGVSQSPRYKVTKRGQDVALRCDPISGHVSLYWYRQALGQGPEFLTYFNYEAQQDKSGLPNDRFSAERPEGSISTLTIQRTEQRDSAMYRCASSIGGSGNEKLFFGSGTQLSVL.

The CDR3 DNA follows: TGTGCCAGCTCGGCGGCAGGGAACTATGGCTACACCTTC. It yields the protein CASSAAGNYGYTF. This chain joins TRBV7-9 and TRBJ1-2, with a tentative D call TRBD1 (5 bases). Germline lookup yields CDR1 SEHNR and CDR2 FQNEAQ (reference sequence). The CDR3 sequence is 13 residues long. Trimming left V 8 bases short and J 2 bases short, with 12 bases between.

The chain joins TRBV18 to TRBJ1-1, with TRBD1 as a possible D gene (5 bases). Trimming removed 2 bases from V and 4 bases from J, with 20 bases in between. This CDR3 is 17 amino acids long. Germline lookup yields CDR1 KGHSH and CDR2 LQKENI. CDR3 residues: CASSPIGSTDIGTEAFF. The CDR3 DNA reads as TGTGCCAGCTCACCAATTGGGTCCACGGACATCGGCACTGAAGCTTTCTTT.

This clone has more than one count but fewer than ten. V and J are TRBV9 and TRBJ2-1; 9 bases line up with TRBD2. Germline CDR1 and CDR2: SGDLS and YYNGEE. V dropped 0 bases and J dropped 7; count of bases not matched to a gene: 17. The CDR3 is 19 amino acids. The CDR3 nucleotides read TGTGCCAGCAGCGTAGGCCCCTCCCCCCTTAGCGGGAGTACGAATGAGCAGTTCTTC. Its translation is CASSVGPSPLSGSTNEQFF.

The V and J genes are TRBV7-2 and TRBJ1-2; 12 positions match TRBD1. V was pared by 6 bases and J by 7 bases, with 9 bases of the junction left unmatched. CDR3 size: 15 residues. The germline V gene has CDR1 SGHTA and CDR2 FQGNSA. In DNA, the CDR3 is TGTGCCAGCAGAGGGGGGGGGACAGGGGGCTTTGGCTACACCTTC. It is translated as CASRGGGTGGFGYTF. Full variable domain (missing parts from reference TRBV7-2 and TRBJ1-2): GAGVSQSPSNKVTEKGKDVELRCDPISGHTALYWYRQSLGQGLEFLIYFQGNSAPDKSGLPSDRFSAERTGGSVSTLTIQRTQQEDSAVYLCASRGGGTGGFGYTFGSGTRLTVV.

The V gene is TRBV29-1, the J gene TRBJ2-2, with D maybe TRBD1 (6 bases). This CDR3 is 14 amino acids long. V gave up 6 bases and J gave up 9 bases, with 20 bases separating them. Germline V gene sequence: CDR1 SQVTM, CDR2 ANQGSEA. CDR3 loop: CSVGAGTPARELFF. The CDR3 coding sequence is TGCAGCGTGGGGGCCGGGACCCCCGCCCGGGAGCTGTTTTTT.

The chain uses TRBV5-4 and TRBJ2-7; 7 bases align to TRBD2. Trimming cost V 10 bases and J 9 bases; bases outside gene matches: 16. The CDR3 extends over 13 amino acids. Germline lookup yields CDR1 SGHNT and CDR2 YYREEE (reference sequence). Written as DNA, the CDR3 is TGTGCCTGGACCCCTAGCGGCACCTTCGGGCAGTACTTC. Amino acids: CAWTPSGTFGQYF.

In its sample, this clone was seen a few times. This chain joins TRBV7-2 and TRBJ1-5; 7 nucleotides line up with TRBD1. This CDR3 has 15 residues. V lost 2 bases and J lost 10; bases outside the gene matches: 11. Germline CDR1 SGHTA, CDR2 FQGNSA. The CDR3 loop reads CASSLNRGGTFPQHF. Here the CDR3 DNA reads TGTGCCAGCAGCTTAAACAGGGGAGGAACTTTCCCCCAGCATTTT.

This chain links TRBV19 with TRBJ2-7; D is uncertain. V was cut by 5 bases and J by 0 bases, with 11 bases left in between. The length of the CDR3 is 14 residues. Germline V gene data show CDR1 as LNHDA and CDR2 as SQIVND (reference sequence). The CDR3: CASSPNTVSYEQYF. CDR3 coding DNA: TGTGCCAGTAGTCCAAACACGGTCTCCTACGAGCAGTACTTC. Complete variable domain (other parts from reference TRBV19 and TRBJ2-7): DGGITQSPKYLFRKEGQNVTLSCEQNLNHDAMYWYRQDPGQGLRLIYYSQIVNDFQKGDIAEGYSVSREKKESFPLTVTSAQKNPTAFYLCASSPNTVSYEQYFGPGTRLTVT.

As concerns this clone: The junction and the germline gene differ at one end; a read error may be behind it. The rearrangement uses TRBV7-7 and TRBJ1-1; D possibly corresponds to TRBD1 (5 bases). The CDR3 loop spans 13 amino acids. CDR1 is SSHAT and CDR2 is FNYEAQ in the germline V gene (reference sequence). The CDR3 bases are TGTGCTAGCAGCTTAGGGGCGGGCACTGAAGCTTTCTTT. Its protein is CASSLGAGTEAFF. Supplemented by reference TRBV7-7 and TRBJ1-1, the full variable domain reads GAGVSQSPRYKVTKRGQDVTLRCDPISSHATLYWYQQALGQGPEFLTYFNYEAQPDKSGLPSDRFSAERPEGSISTLTIQRTEQRDSAMYRCASSLGAGTEAFFGQGTRLTVV.